The 4 T cell receptor beta chains in this list originate from one sample, sequenced in a study of blood T cell repertoires in COVID-19. Sequenced by immunoSEQ multiplex PCR; TCRdb stores in-frame clones only, minus some. The sample includes 25,000 to 30,000 clones, around 90% of them seen just once. The material sequenced was peripheral blood. These TCRs come from a human donor in a cohort sampled during active COVID-19.

J is TRBJ2-3 and V is TRBV20-1, with D possibly TRBD2 on 6 matching bases. Germline lookup yields CDR1 DFQATT and CDR2 SNEGSKA (reference sequence). The CDR3 runs 11 residues. Between the trimmed V and J ends, which lost 7 bases and 6 bases, there was a span of 11 bases. CDR3 in amino acids: CSVWDSDTQYF. In DNA form, the CDR3 reads TGCAGTGTCTGGGACTCCGATACGCAGTATTTT.

This chain connects TRBV28 to TRBJ1-5, with D tentatively TRBD1 (6 bases). From germline, CDR1 is MDHEN and CDR2 SYDVKM. The V gene lost 7 bases and the J gene lost 5 bases, with 21 bases spanning the gap. The CDR3 sequence is 16 residues long. The CDR3 nucleotides read TGTGCCAGCACCATAGGGGGGGCTTTGGTCGATCAGCCCCAGCATTTT. Amino acids: CASTIGGALVDQPQHF.

This sequence joins TRBV18 and TRBJ2-5; 7 bases map to TRBD1. Germline trimming cut 1 base from V and 2 bases from J; bases unmatched to any gene: 7. Germline V gives CDR1 KGHSH, CDR2 LQKENI. CDR3 length: 16 residues. The CDR3 coding sequence is TGTGCCAGCTCACCACAGCTCCTGGGACAGCAAGAGACCCAGTACTTC. Translation gives CASSPQLLGQQETQYF.

CDR3 sequence reads: CASSLVGLGSPLHF. CDR3 DNA: TGTGCCAGCAGCTTAGTGGGGCTGGGTTCACCCCTCCACTTT. V usage is TRBV13 and J usage is TRBJ1-6, with a possible D match to TRBD1 (5 bases). The CDR3 sequence is 14 residues long. Trimming took off 1 base at V and 9 bases at J, with 10 bases between the two ends. Looked up from germline, CDR1 is PRHDT and CDR2 is FYEKMQ (reference sequence).